This record covers a single T cell receptor beta chain. In the authors' methods: How many nucleated cells were present was estimated from reference gene primer amplification. Profiling relied on immunoSEQ multiplex PCR, and the TCRdb table lists in-frame clones only, not all of them. The DNA gave D and trimming, while V, J and clone size come from that table. This table has fewer than 350,000 clones, approximately 91% appearing once. These data belong to a study of blood T cell repertoires in COVID-19. Study summary: Sites in the United States, Italy and Spain provided acute and convalescent COVID-19 samples.

CDR1 and CDR2 from the germline V gene are MNHEY and SVGAGI. The CDR3 length is 13 residues. Losses at the gene ends were 5 bases for V and 5 bases for J; bases not matched to a gene: 3. In Cohort 3, a recovered donor had either two negative PCRs, clearance, or symptom resolution. This TCR was recovered from a man between 60 and 75 years old who had recovered from COVID-19. Sequenced sample: PBMCs or T cells enriched from blood (not recorded which). The V call is TRBV6-5, the J call TRBJ1-5; 7 nucleotides match TRBD1. The CDR3 protein is CASSPQGDQPQHF. The CDR3 DNA follows: TGTGCCAGCAGTCCGCAGGGGGATCAGCCCCAGCATTTT.